This TCR beta chain emerged from a study of T cell responses to AZD1222 COVID-19 vaccine. The CDR3 loop spans 16 amino acids. CDR1 MDHEN and CDR2 SYDVKM come from the germline V gene. The V end was cut by 2 bases, the J end by 1 base, with 13 bases between. TCRdb keeps only in-frame clones here, not all; method: immunoSEQ multiplex PCR. The sample consists of 150,000 to 200,000 clones, 85% to 95% of them appearing once. The sequencing used peripheral blood, collected on day 0 of AZD1222 vaccination. The V and J genes are TRBV28 and TRBJ2-3, with a possible D match to TRBD2 (7 bases). This receptor was taken from an adult in good health. CDR3 in DNA: TGTGCCAGCAGTTTAATAGGGGGGGCGGGCACAGATACGCAGTATTTT. It is translated as CASSLIGGAGTDTQYF.